This TCR beta chain was observed in a study of cytomegalovirus exposure and HLA in healthy donors. Study context: In an early release, HLA-typed donors contributed tens of millions of unique TCR sequences. Of the donors genotyped, several hundred in all, around 77% fell in the Caucasian-associated ancestry cluster. Study-wide findings and caveats: Confirmation was obtained in vitro that a few CMV-associated chains are specific for CMV antigens. Cytomegalovirus status was reportedly diagnosed by the classifier with high specificity and sensitivity.

The PCR contained 60 Vbeta and 13 Jbeta primers. Repertoires were generated with immunoSEQ multiplex PCR, while TCRdb's copy carries only in-frame clones and drops some. The table includes 100,000 to 120,000 clones, 69% detected once. The CDR3 loop spans 19 amino acids. J lost 1 base, V lost 5 bases, and 9 bases had no gene match. CDR1 is MDHEN and CDR2 is SYDVKM in the germline V gene. As concerns this clone: What it binds is not known.

The sequencing input was PBMCs. The J gene is TRBJ2-4, the V gene TRBV28; 15 bases align to TRBD2. This TCR was sampled from a man aged 25-40 years in good health and CMV-seronegative. This CDR3 reads CASSLWTSGRATAKNIQYF. The CDR3 nucleotides are TGTGCCAGCAGTCTTTGGACTAGCGGGAGGGCCACGGCCAAAAACATTCAGTACTTC.